This TCR beta chain appears in the sequencing data of a study of T cells in Graves' hyperthyroidism and ophthalmopathy. Study-level findings and limits: Before onset, by a median of around six months, the model predicted ophthalmopathy. Most thyroid clonotypes with frequency above 0.001 were detected in blood.

The sample holds many counts of this clonotype. Its antigen remains unidentified. Clinical symptoms, serum thyroxine, TRAb, thyroid ultrasound and orbital computed tomography established diagnosis. Amplification of TCR beta CDR3 regions was performed using RNA transcripts as template. Primed by the HTBI set, a first-round RT-PCR was run on the TCR CDR3. In TCRdb, the multiplex PCR reads were re-called with MiXCR into one record per CDR3 protein. Seen here are approximately 400,000 distinct CDR3 sequences, 11% to 15% observed once, and the top ten hold approximately 10%. The clonotype originates from a woman aged 55-70 years with Graves' hyperthyroidism. Material: blood.

The CDR3 sequence is CAWSAGLRNYGYTF. In DNA, the CDR3 is TGTGCCTGGAGTGCCGGGTTGAGGAACTATGGCTACACCTTC. This chain connects TRBV30 to TRBJ1-2; D is unclear. The CDR3 has 14 amino acids. Germline V gene data show CDR1 as GTSNPN and CDR2 as SVGIG (reference sequence). The V gene lost 1 base and the J gene lost 2 bases, with 11 bases spanning the gap.